The rows below give T cell receptor beta chains drawn from one sample of a study of tumor-infiltrating lymphocytes in oesophageal squamous cell carcinoma. A single record per CDR3 protein comes from TCRdb applying MiXCR to the PCR reads. The table shows more than 10,000 distinct CDR3 sequences, with less than 55% occurring only once. The sequencing sample was made of esophageal tumor tissue. All receptors come from a female donor with esophageal squamous cell carcinoma. Each CDR3 is given with its conserved first and last residue. Fields, in order: clone size, J gene, V gene, D gene, CDR3 protein, CDR3 DNA. The D gene is left open where the match is weak. The size entry is marked missing in some rows and otherwise reads once, few, many or a size class.

few TRBJ2-3 TRBV20-1 TRBD2 CKTSGGTTDTQYF TGCAAAACTAGCGGGGGGACCACAGATACGCAGTATTTT
. TRBJ2-3 TRBV7-8 . CASSLSGTGGGTDTQYF TGTGCCAGCAGTTTAAGCGGGACGGGGGGCGGCACAGATACGCAGTATTTT
. TRBJ2-1 TRBV7-1 . CASSDWRAGNEQFF TGTGCCAGCAGCGATTGGAGAGCGGGTAATGAGCAGTTCTTC
few TRBJ2-3 TRBV7-3 . CASSSRTGGGDTQYF TGTGCCAGCAGCTCAAGGACAGGAGGGGGGGATACGCAGTATTTT
. TRBJ1-5 TRBV19 . CASRKRTEHYSNQPQHF TGTGCCAGTAGAAAAAGGACCGAACACTATAGCAATCAGCCCCAGCATTTT
. TRBJ2-2 TRBV7-7 TRBD1 CASSPGTVHTGELFF TGTGCTAGCAGCCCGGGGACAGTTCACACCGGGGAGCTGTTTTTT
. TRBJ2-5 TRBV11-2 TRBD2 CASSLGSRSGSETQYF TGTGCCAGCAGCTTAGGTTCTCGGAGCGGGAGTGAGACCCAGTACTTC
. TRBJ2-7 TRBV7-2 . CASSLDRPGNEQYF TGTGCCAGCAGCTTAGATCGGCCGGGCAATGAGCAGTACTTC
. TRBJ2-7 TRBV7-8 TRBD2 CASSPASGAGYEQYF TGTGCCAGCAGCCCCGCGAGCGGGGCAGGGTACGAGCAGTACTTC
. TRBJ2-5 TRBV7-2 . CASSLTGSPQETQYF TGTGCCAGCAGCTTAACAGGGAGCCCCCAAGAGACCCAGTACTTC
few TRBJ2-7 TRBV7-2 TRBD2 CASSDRTSGTRNEQYF TGTGCCAGCAGCGACCGGACTAGCGGGACAAGGAATGAGCAGTACTTC
. TRBJ2-1 TRBV27 TRBD2 CASSSPGAGGDNEQFF TGTGCCAGCAGTTCCCCGGGCGCGGGAGGGGACAATGAGCAGTTCTTC
. TRBJ2-1 TRBV7-3 TRBD2 CASSLFPGGTDEQFF TGTGCCAGCAGCTTATTCCCCGGGGGGACCGATGAGCAGTTCTTC
few TRBJ2-5 TRBV7-2 . CASSFLETQYF TGTGCCAGCAGCTTTTTAGAGACCCAGTACTTC
medium-sized TRBJ2-3 TRBV7-3 . CASSRTGGTDTQYF TGTGCCAGCAGCCGAACGGGGGGCACAGATACGCAGTATTTT
. TRBJ2-4 TRBV27 . CASSLSPTWGEQYF TGTGCCAGCAGTTTATCACCCACCTGGGGGGAGCAGTACTTC
. TRBJ2-1 TRBV11-1 . CASSLETGGRRYNEQFF TGTGCCAGCAGCTTAGAAACCGGGGGGCGTAGATACAATGAGCAGTTCTTC
. TRBJ2-4 TRBV14 TRBD2 CASSPGLAKGLAKNIQYF TGTGCCAGCAGCCCCGGACTAGCAAAGGGATTAGCCAAAAACATTCAGTACTTC
. TRBJ2-7 TRBV12-3/TRBV12-4 . CASSQGIGEQYF TGTGCCAGCAGTCAGGGAATCGGCGAGCAGTACTTC
. TRBJ1-1 TRBV7-2 TRBD1 CASSSGQILVAFF TGTGCCAGCAGCTCGGGACAGATCCTTGTAGCTTTCTTT
. TRBJ2-5 TRBV10-3 TRBD1 CAISVSQGAGLKETQYF TGTGCCATCAGTGTTTCACAGGGGGCAGGGTTAAAAGAGACCCAGTACTTC
. TRBJ2-1 TRBV7-9 TRBD2 CASSLEASGSREQFF TGTGCCAGCAGCTTAGAGGCTAGCGGGAGTCGAGAGCAGTTCTTC
. TRBJ2-1 TRBV6-5 . CASSYHPSSYNEQFF TGTGCCAGCAGTTACCACCCGAGCTCCTACAATGAGCAGTTCTTC
. TRBJ1-2 TRBV28 . CASSLGAQLYGYTF TGTGCCAGCAGTTTAGGGGCCCAGCTCTATGGCTACACCTTC
once TRBJ2-1 TRBV9 TRBD1 CASSVLDRGREQFF TGTGCCAGCAGCGTCTTGGACAGGGGACGAGAGCAGTTCTTC